This T cell receptor (beta chain) stems from a study of T cell responses to AZD1222 COVID-19 vaccine. Generated by immunoSEQ multiplex PCR, the TCRdb table keeps only in-frame clones and is missing some. This table has 200,000 or so clones, about 92% appearing once. Trimming removed 5 bases from V and 8 bases from J, with 15 bases in between. There are 13 residues in the CDR3. Germline loops: CDR1 MDHEN, CDR2 SYDVKM. Whole-study results and caveats: An increase in Spike-specific TCR breadth and depth was observed after two AZD1222 doses. Clonal diversity was possibly underestimated; the donors were predominantly white British and more often female.

A note on this clone: Its antigen is still unknown.

The receptor comes from an adult in good health. The genes are TRBV28 and TRBJ1-1, with D tentatively TRBD1 (5 bases). This sample comprised peripheral blood, obtained on day 0 of MenACWY control vaccination. The CDR3: CASSVLGDLEAFF. CDR3 in DNA: TGTGCCAGCAGTGTACTAGGGGATTTAGAAGCTTTCTTT.